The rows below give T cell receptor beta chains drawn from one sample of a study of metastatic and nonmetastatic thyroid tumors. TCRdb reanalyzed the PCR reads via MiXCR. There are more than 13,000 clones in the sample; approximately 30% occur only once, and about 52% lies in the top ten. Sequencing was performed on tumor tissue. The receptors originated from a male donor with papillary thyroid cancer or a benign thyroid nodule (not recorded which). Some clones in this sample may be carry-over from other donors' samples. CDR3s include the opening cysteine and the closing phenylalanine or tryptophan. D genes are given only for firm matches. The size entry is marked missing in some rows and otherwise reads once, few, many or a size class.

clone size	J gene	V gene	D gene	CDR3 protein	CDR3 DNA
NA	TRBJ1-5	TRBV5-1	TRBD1	CASSLNGQGNQPQHF	TGCGCCAGCAGCTTGAATGGACAGGGGAATCAGCCCCAGCATTTT
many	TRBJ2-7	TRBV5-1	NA	CASSFSPSRTYEQYF	TGCGCCAGCAGCTTCAGTCCTAGCAGGACTTACGAGCAGTACTTC
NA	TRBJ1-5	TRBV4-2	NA	CASAPRDSNQPQHF	TGTGCCAGCGCTCCCCGGGATAGCAATCAGCCCCAGCATTTT
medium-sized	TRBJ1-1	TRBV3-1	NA	CASSQERSEAFF	TGTGCCAGCAGCCAAGAAAGGAGTGAAGCTTTCTTT
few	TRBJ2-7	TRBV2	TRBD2	CASSEVSGMVPYEQYF	TGTGCCAGCAGTGAGGTGAGCGGGATGGTCCCCTACGAGCAGTACTTC
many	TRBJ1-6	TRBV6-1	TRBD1	CASTDWTGGSPLHF	TGTGCCAGCACCGATTGGACAGGGGGTTCACCCCTCCACTTT
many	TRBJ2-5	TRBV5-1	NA	CASSLHQETQYF	TGCGCCAGCAGCTTACACCAAGAGACCCAGTACTTC
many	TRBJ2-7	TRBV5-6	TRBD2	CASSSGLAGWYEQYF	TGTGCCAGCAGCAGCGGACTAGCGGGGTGGTACGAGCAGTACTTC
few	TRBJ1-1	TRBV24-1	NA	CATSDFSVGRGAFF	TGTGCCACCAGTGATTTCTCCGTAGGGCGAGGGGCTTTCTTT
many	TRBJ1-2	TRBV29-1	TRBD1	CSVDLGQGLTRGYTF	TGCAGCGTTGATCTTGGACAGGGACTCACTCGTGGCTACACCTTC
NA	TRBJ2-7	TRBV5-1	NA	CASSPPGQPHREQYF	TGCGCCAGCAGCCCCCCGGGACAACCCCACCGCGAGCAGTACTTC
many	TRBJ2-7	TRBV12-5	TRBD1	CASGLTYGTGAYEQYF	TGTGCTAGTGGTTTGACGTACGGGACAGGGGCCTACGAGCAGTACTTC
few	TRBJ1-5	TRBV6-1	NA	CVSAAGNQPQHF	TGCGTCAGCGCTGCCGGCAATCAGCCCCAGCATTTT
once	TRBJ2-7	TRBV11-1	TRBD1	CASRSDRAYGGYEQYF	TGTGCCAGCAGATCGGACAGGGCGTATGGTGGGTACGAGCAGTACTTC
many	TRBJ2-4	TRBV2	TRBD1	CASLIQGAAKNIQYF	TGTGCCAGCCTTATACAGGGGGCTGCCAAAAACATTCAGTACTTC
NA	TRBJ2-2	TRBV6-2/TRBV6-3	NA	CASSKPTGSQTGELFF	TGTGCCAGCAGCAAACCTACCGGGAGTCAGACCGGGGAGCTGTTTTTT
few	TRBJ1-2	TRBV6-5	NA	CASSQVRANYGYTF	TGTGCCAGCAGTCAGGTCCGAGCTAACTATGGCTACACCTTC
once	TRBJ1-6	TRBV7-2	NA	CASSLAQRGFDSPLHF	TGTGCCAGCAGCTTAGCGCAGAGAGGGTTTGATTCACCCCTCCACTTT
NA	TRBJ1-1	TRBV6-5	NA	CASSYGARFTEAFF	TGTGCCAGCAGTTACGGGGCTCGTTTCACTGAAGCTTTCTTT
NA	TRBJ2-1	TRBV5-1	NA	CASSLDEPYNEQFF	TGCGCCAGCAGCCTGGACGAGCCCTACAATGAGCAGTTCTTC
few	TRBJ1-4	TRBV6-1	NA	CASSEGQKLFF	TGTGCCAGCAGTGAGGGCCAAAAACTGTTTTTT
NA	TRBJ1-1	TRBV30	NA	CAWSAWGDTEAFF	TGTGCCTGGAGTGCCTGGGGCGACACTGAAGCTTTCTTT